This T cell receptor beta chain was profiled in a study of response to subunit inactivated influenza vaccine. Points from the study as a whole: Each seasonal flu vaccination may recruit only limited new T cells, authors suggested.

This clonotype was observed a few times. Its antigen is not identified. TCRdb itself ran the RT-PCR reads through MiXCR, one entry per CDR3 protein. The table shows roughly 780,000 distinct CDR3 sequences, with roughly 20% occurring only once. The length of the CDR3 is 14 residues. Trimming removed 4 bases from V and 0 bases from J, with 10 bases in between. Germline V gene data show CDR1 as SGHDT and CDR2 as YYEEEE. V gene TRBV5-6 combines with J gene TRBJ1-2; no definite D call. The origin of this receptor is a man aged 50 to 60 who received an inactivated influenza vaccine. The sequenced sample was PBMCs from blood, obtained roughly 5 days after vaccination. The DNA for the CDR3 is TGTGCCAGCAGCGACGTCCAAGCTAACTATGGCTACACCTTC. Translated: CASSDVQANYGYTF.